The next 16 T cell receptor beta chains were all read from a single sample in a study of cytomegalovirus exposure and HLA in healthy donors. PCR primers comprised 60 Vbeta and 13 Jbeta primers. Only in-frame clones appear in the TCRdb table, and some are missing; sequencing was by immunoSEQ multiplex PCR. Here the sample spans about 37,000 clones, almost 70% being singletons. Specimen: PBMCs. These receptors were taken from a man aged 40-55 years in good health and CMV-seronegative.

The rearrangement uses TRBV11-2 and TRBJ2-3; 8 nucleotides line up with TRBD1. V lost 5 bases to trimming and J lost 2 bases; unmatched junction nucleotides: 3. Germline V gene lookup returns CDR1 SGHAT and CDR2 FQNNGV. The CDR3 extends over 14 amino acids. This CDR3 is CASSPDRVTDTQYF. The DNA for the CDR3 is TGTGCCAGCAGCCCGGACAGGGTCACAGATACGCAGTATTTT. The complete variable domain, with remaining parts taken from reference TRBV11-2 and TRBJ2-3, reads EAGVAQSPRYKIIEKRQSVAFWCNPISGHATLYWYQQILGQGPKLLIQFQNNGVVDDSQLPKDRFSAERLKGVDSTLKIQPAKLEDSAVYLCASSPDRVTDTQYFGPGTRLTVL.

As DNA, the CDR3 is TGTGCCAGCAGTAGGGGCGGGGGGGTGACCCAGCATTTT. As protein: CASSRGGGVTQHF. The V and J genes are TRBV25-1 and TRBJ1-5, with D tentatively TRBD1 (5 bases). Germline V gene data show CDR1 as MGHDK and CDR2 as SYGVNS. The CDR3 totals 13 residues. The V end lost 5 bases, the J end lost 11 bases, and 16 bases lay between the germline ends.

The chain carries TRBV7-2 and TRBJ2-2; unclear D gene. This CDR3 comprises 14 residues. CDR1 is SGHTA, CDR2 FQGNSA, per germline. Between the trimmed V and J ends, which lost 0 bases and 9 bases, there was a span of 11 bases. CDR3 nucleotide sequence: TGTGCCAGCAGCTTAGCGTGGCAGGCGCGGGAGCTGTTTTTT. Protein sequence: CASSLAWQARELFF.

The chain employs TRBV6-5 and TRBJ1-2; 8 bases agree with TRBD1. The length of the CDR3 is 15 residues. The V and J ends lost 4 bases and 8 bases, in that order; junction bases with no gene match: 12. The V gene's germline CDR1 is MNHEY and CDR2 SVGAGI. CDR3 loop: CASSSGQGPLFGYTF. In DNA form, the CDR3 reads TGTGCCAGCAGTTCTGGACAGGGACCCCTATTCGGCTACACCTTC.

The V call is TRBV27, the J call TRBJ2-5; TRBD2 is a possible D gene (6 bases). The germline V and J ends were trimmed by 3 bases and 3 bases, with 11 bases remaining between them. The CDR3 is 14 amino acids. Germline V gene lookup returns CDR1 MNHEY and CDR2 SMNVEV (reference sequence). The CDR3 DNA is TGTGCCAGCAGTTTGGGGACGGGAGAAGAGACCCAGTACTTC. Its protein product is CASSLGTGEETQYF.

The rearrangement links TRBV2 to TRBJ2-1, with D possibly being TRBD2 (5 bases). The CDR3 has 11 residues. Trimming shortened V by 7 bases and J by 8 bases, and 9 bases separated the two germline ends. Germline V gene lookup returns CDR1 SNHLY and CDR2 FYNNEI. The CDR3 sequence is CASTRADEQFF. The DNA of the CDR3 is TGTGCCAGCACGAGGGCCGATGAGCAGTTCTTC.

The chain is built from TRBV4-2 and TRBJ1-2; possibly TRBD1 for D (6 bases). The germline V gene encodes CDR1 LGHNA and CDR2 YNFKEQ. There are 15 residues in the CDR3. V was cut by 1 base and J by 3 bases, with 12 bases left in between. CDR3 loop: CASSQGGGAYYGYTF. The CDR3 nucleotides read TGTGCCAGCAGCCAAGGAGGGGGGGCATACTATGGCTACACCTTC.

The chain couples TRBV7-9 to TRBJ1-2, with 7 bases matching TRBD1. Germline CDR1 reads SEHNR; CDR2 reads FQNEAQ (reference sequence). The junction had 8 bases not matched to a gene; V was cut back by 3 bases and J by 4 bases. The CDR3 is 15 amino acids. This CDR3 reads CASSFTTTGAYGYTF. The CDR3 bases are TGTGCCAGCAGCTTCACAACAACAGGGGCCTATGGCTACACCTTC.

Here the CDR3 reads CASSLGGSQETQYF. The CDR3, as DNA: TGTGCCAGCAGCTTGGGGGGGAGTCAAGAGACCCAGTACTTC. V and J are TRBV7-2 and TRBJ2-5, with 7 nucleotides matching TRBD2. This CDR3 comprises 14 residues. The germline CDR1 and CDR2 sequences are SGHTA and FQGNSA. Trimming removed 3 bases from V and 2 bases from J; junction bases left unmatched: 3.

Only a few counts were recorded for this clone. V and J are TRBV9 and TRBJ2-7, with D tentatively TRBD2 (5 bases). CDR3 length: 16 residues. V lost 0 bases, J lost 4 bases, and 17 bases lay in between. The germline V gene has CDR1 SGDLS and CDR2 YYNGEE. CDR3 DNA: TGTGCCAGCAGCGTAGGTTCCAGCCCTGAGGGATACGAGCAGTACTTC. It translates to CASSVGSSPEGYEQYF.

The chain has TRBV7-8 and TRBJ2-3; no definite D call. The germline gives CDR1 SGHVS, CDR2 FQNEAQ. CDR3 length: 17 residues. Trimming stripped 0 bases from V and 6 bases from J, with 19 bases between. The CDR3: CASSLAHGGYRSDTQYF. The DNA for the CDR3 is TGTGCCAGCAGCTTAGCGCATGGCGGATATCGTAGCGATACGCAGTATTTT.

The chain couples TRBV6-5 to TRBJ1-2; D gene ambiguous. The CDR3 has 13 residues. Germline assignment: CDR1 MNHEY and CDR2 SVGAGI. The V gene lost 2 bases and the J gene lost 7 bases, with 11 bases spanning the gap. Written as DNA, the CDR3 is TGTGCCAGCAGTTACGCCAGACTGCGTGGCTACACCTTC. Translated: CASSYARLRGYTF.

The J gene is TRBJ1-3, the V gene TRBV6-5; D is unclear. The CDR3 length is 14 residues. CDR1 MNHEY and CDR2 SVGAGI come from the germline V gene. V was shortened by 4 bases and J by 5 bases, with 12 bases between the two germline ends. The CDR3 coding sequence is TGTGCCAGCAGTTCCGGGTTTCTCCGAAACACCATATATTTT. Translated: CASSSGFLRNTIYF.

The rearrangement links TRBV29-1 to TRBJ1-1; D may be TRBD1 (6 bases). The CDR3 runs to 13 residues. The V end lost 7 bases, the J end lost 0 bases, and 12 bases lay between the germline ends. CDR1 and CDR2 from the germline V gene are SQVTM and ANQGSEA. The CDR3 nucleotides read TGCAGCGGATCCTACAGGGTGAACACTGAAGCTTTCTTT. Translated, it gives CSGSYRVNTEAFF.

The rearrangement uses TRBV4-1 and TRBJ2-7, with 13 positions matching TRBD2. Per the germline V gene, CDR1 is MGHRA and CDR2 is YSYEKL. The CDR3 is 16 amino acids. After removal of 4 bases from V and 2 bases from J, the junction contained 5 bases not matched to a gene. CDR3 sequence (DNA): TGCGCCAGCAGCCCGGGACTAGCGGGGTCCCCCTACGAGCAGTACTTC. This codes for CASSPGLAGSPYEQYF.

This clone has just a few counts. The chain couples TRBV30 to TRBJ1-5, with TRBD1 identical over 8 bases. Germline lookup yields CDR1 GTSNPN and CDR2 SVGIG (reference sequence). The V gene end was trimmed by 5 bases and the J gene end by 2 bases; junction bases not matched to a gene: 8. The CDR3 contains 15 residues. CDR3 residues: CAWDGQGHGNQPQHF. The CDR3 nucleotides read TGTGCCTGGGATGGACAGGGCCATGGCAATCAGCCCCAGCATTTT.